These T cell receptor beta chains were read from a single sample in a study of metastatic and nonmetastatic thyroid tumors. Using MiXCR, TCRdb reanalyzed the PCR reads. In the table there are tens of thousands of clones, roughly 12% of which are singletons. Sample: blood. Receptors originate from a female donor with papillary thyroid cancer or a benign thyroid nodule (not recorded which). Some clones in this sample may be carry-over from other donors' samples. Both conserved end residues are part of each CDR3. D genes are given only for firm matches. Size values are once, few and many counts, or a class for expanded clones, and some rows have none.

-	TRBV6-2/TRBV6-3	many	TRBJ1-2	CASSYSPVLAPGYGYTF	TGTGCCAGCAGTTACTCGCCCGTACTTGCACCCGGCTATGGCTACACCTTC
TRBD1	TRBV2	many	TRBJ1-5	CASSNRGRNQPQHF	TGTGCCAGCAGTAACAGGGGGCGAAATCAGCCCCAGCATTTT
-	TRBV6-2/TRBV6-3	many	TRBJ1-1	CASSPTRNTEAFF	TGTGCCAGCAGCCCCACAAGGAACACTGAAGCTTTCTTT
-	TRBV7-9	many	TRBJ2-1	CASSLIRGGIDEQFF	TGTGCCAGCAGCTTAATCAGGGGAGGTATAGATGAGCAGTTCTTC
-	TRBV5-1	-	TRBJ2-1	CASSLGTSNEQFF	TGCGCCAGCAGCCTTGGGACTTCCAATGAGCAGTTCTTC
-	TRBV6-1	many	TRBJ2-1	CASRERTYNEQFF	TGTGCCAGCCGGGAGCGCACCTACAATGAGCAGTTCTTC
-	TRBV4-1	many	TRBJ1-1	CASSRRAISTNTEAFF	TGCGCCAGCAGCCGCAGGGCGATTTCTACGAACACTGAAGCTTTCTTT
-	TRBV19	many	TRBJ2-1	CASSWGLNEQFF	TGTGCCAGTAGTTGGGGGCTCAATGAGCAGTTCTTC
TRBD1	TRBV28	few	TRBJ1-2	CAGSLGTGVVYTF	TGTGCCGGCAGTTTAGGGACAGGTGTGGTCTACACCTTC
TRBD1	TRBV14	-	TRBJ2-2	CASSQYHRGKRELFF	TGTGCCAGCAGCCAATACCACAGGGGGAAGAGGGAGCTGTTTTTT
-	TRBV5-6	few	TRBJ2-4	CASSLWEEGNIQYF	TGTGCCAGCAGCTTGTGGGAGGAGGGAAACATTCAGTACTTC